This is a list of T cell receptor beta chains from one sample in a study of shared clonotypes between healthy human individuals. Profiling relied on immunoSEQ multiplex PCR, and the TCRdb table lists in-frame clones only, not all of them. Of over 950,000 clones in the sample, roughly 80% are singletons; the top ten hold roughly 0.83%. The sample was memory CD4+ T cells from PBMCs. The origin of the receptors is a man between 18 and 29 years old in good health. Some clones in this sample may be carry-over from other donors' samples. The CDR3 runs from the conserved cysteine through the conserved F or W. A D gene is named only where the DNA matches it firmly. Only part of the rows carry a size: once, few, many, or a class if the clone is expanded.

v_gene	abundance	j_gene	d_gene	CDR3aa	CDR3nt
TRBV6-6	-	TRBJ1-1	-	CASSQGQMNTEAFF	TGTGCCAGCAGTCAAGGACAGATGAACACTGAAGCTTTCTTT
TRBV7-9	-	TRBJ1-2	-	CASSLRVTGGYGYTF	TGTGCCAGCAGCTTAAGAGTGACCGGGGGCTATGGCTACACCTTC
TRBV29-1	once	TRBJ2-5	-	CSVEAPGETQYF	TGCAGCGTTGAAGCTCCTGGGGAGACCCAGTACTTC
TRBV10-2	-	TRBJ2-2	-	CASSEFRTKGRTGELFF	TGCGCCAGCAGTGAGTTTAGGACTAAGGGACGAACCGGGGAGCTGTTTTTT
TRBV5-6	-	TRBJ1-4	TRBD1	CASSSYGTGGEKLFF	TGTGCCAGCAGCTCGTACGGGACAGGGGGTGAAAAACTGTTTTTT
TRBV30	-	TRBJ1-2	-	CAWSGRRNYGYTF	TGTGCCTGGAGTGGCAGGAGAAACTATGGCTACACCTTC
TRBV7-2	few	TRBJ2-5	-	CASSFAGEETQYF	TGTGCCAGCAGCTTTGCAGGGGAAGAGACCCAGTACTTC
TRBV18	-	TRBJ2-4	-	CASSQDRNIQYF	TGTGCCAGCTCCCAGGACAGAAACATTCAGTACTTC
TRBV28	-	TRBJ2-1	-	CASSPLWNEQFF	TGTGCCAGCAGTCCCCTCTGGAATGAGCAGTTCTTC
TRBV7-2	once	TRBJ1-1	-	CASSLAGHYTEAFF	TGTGCCAGCAGCTTAGCCGGACACTACACTGAAGCTTTCTTT
TRBV6-1	-	TRBJ2-7	-	CASSVGAEYEQYF	TGTGCCAGCAGTGTCGGGGCGGAGTACGAGCAGTACTTC
TRBV4-2	few	TRBJ2-1	-	CASSQDSISPTEQFF	TGTGCCAGCAGCCAAGATTCTATCTCTCCTACTGAGCAGTTCTTC
TRBV28	-	TRBJ2-7	TRBD1	CASSSLQQGPPRVEQYF	TGTGCCAGCAGCTCACTCCAACAGGGGCCGCCGCGCGTGGAGCAGTACTTC
TRBV11-2	-	TRBJ1-6	-	CASSLAGPGDSPLHF	TGTGCCAGCAGCTTAGCAGGCCCGGGGGATTCACCCCTCCACTTT
TRBV4-2	-	TRBJ1-5	TRBD1	CASSQDLGTALGRNQPQHF	TGTGCCAGCAGCCAAGATCTCGGGACAGCTTTGGGCCGCAATCAGCCCCAGCATTTT
TRBV7-2	-	TRBJ1-5	TRBD1	CASSFVQGRQPQHF	TGTGCCAGCAGCTTCGTACAGGGGAGGCAGCCCCAGCATTTT
TRBV7-2	-	TRBJ1-2	-	CASSFGSPYGYTF	TGTGCCAGCAGCTTCGGGAGTCCCTATGGCTACACCTTC
TRBV2	few	TRBJ1-5	-	CASRGQTNQPQHF	TGTGCCAGCAGAGGACAGACCAATCAGCCCCAGCATTTT
TRBV28	-	TRBJ2-7	-	CASSIWTTGEQYF	TGTGCCAGCAGTATATGGACTACCGGAGAGCAGTACTTC
TRBV20-1	once	TRBJ1-2	-	CSVIFNYGYTF	TGCAGTGTGATCTTTAACTATGGCTACACCTTC
TRBV7-8	few	TRBJ1-1	-	CASSLAGREAAFF	TGTGCCAGCAGCTTAGCCGGCAGGGAGGCAGCTTTCTTT
TRBV19	-	TRBJ2-7	TRBD1	CASRTGTGLSREQYF	TGTGCCAGTAGGACAGGGACAGGGCTTTCTCGCGAGCAGTACTTC